This TCR beta chain stems from a study of blood T cell repertoires in COVID-19. Study-wide background: There were acute and convalescent COVID-19 samples, and they came from the United States, Italy and Spain.

Germline V lookup: CDR1 SGHTA, CDR2 FQGNSA. J was trimmed by 4 bases and V by 1 base; bases with no gene match: 5. The CDR3 totals 15 residues. Profiled with immunoSEQ multiplex PCR; TCRdb holds only in-frame clones, not every one. The table lists under 40,000 clones, 70% to 90% of them singletons. The sequence derives from a man aged 65 to 85 with active COVID-19. The genes are TRBV7-2 and TRBJ1-1; TRBD1 agrees at 8 bases. Sequences were obtained from peripheral blood. The CDR3 spells CASSLGAGGGTEAFF. For the CDR3, the DNA is TGTGCCAGCAGCTTAGGGGCAGGGGGCGGCACTGAAGCTTTCTTT.